This is a list of T cell receptor beta chains from one sample in a study of shared clonotypes between healthy human individuals. The method was immunoSEQ multiplex PCR; TCRdb's version includes in-frame clones alone and lacks a portion of them. The sample gives roughly 1,100,000 clones, around 74% of which show up once; approximately 1.5% is in the top ten. The specimen sequenced was memory CD4+ T cells sorted from blood. These receptors were obtained from a young man in good health. CDR3s include the opening cysteine and the closing phenylalanine or tryptophan. The D gene is left open where the match is weak. Clone size is stated in some rows and not others, as once, few, many or a class when expanded.

d_call	cdr3_length	v_call	j_call	clone_size	cdr3_nt	cdr3_aa
-	12	TRBV6-5	TRBJ1-2	-	TGTGCCAGCAGTTACTTGGGAGATGGCTACACCTTC	CASSYLGDGYTF
-	13	TRBV5-1	TRBJ1-1	once	TGCGCCAGCAGCTTCGACACGAACACTGAAGCTTTCTTT	CASSFDTNTEAFF
-	13	TRBV7-2	TRBJ2-2	-	TGTGCCAGCAGCTTAGACGTCTCCGGGGAGCTGTTTTTT	CASSLDVSGELFF
-	16	TRBV6-1	TRBJ1-3	few	TGTGCCAGCAGTGAATCCGACGGGTTCTCTGGAAACACCATATATTTT	CASSESDGFSGNTIYF
TRBD1	13	TRBV6-1	TRBJ1-1	many	TGTGCCAGCAAGCGACAGGGGGACACTGAAGCTTTCTTT	CASKRQGDTEAFF
-	15	TRBV6-1	TRBJ2-2	once	TGTGCCTGTAGAGGGACAACTTTTAACACCGGGGAGCTGTTTTTT	CACRGTTFNTGELFF
-	14	TRBV11-3	TRBJ2-5	-	TGTGCCAGCAGCTCCGGGGGGCTTCAAGAGACCCAGTACTTC	CASSSGGLQETQYF
TRBD1	14	TRBV30	TRBJ2-3	-	TGTGCCTGGAGTGACAGGGGCAACTCAGATACGCAGTATTTT	CAWSDRGNSDTQYF
-	15	TRBV2	TRBJ2-3	few	TGTGCCAGCAGTTACGAGAGGGGGAGCACAGATACGCAGTATTTT	CASSYERGSTDTQYF
TRBD2	18	TRBV7-3	TRBJ2-3	-	TGTGCCAGCAGCTACGGGACTAGCGGGGGTTCTAGCACAGATACGCAGTATTTT	CASSYGTSGGSSTDTQYF
-	15	TRBV30	TRBJ1-1	few	TGTGCCTGGAGTGTACTGGGGGGTTTGGACACTGAAGCTTTCTTT	CAWSVLGGLDTEAFF
TRBD2	14	TRBV2	TRBJ2-5	-	TGTGCCAGCAGTGGGGCTAGCGGCCAAGAGACCCAGTACTTC	CASSGASGQETQYF
TRBD2	16	TRBV7-2	TRBJ2-2	-	TGTGCCAGCAGCTTGGGACTAGCGGGAGTCACCGGGGAGCTGTTTTTT	CASSLGLAGVTGELFF
-	17	TRBV5-1	TRBJ1-3	few	TGCGCCAGCAGCTCACAGGGTGGGTCGGATCTTGGAAACACCATATATTTT	CASSSQGGSDLGNTIYF
-	14	TRBV5-1	TRBJ2-7	-	TGCGCCAGCAGCCAGCGGGCTACCTCCTACGAGCAGTACTTC	CASSQRATSYEQYF
TRBD2	16	TRBV7-9	TRBJ2-3	-	TGTGCCAGCAGCTTAGCGCAGGCGGGGGGCACAGATACGCAGTATTTT	CASSLAQAGGTDTQYF
-	14	TRBV7-8	TRBJ1-4	few	TGTGCCAGCAGCTTCCAGGGCACTAATGAAAAACTGTTTTTT	CASSFQGTNEKLFF
TRBD2	19	TRBV13	TRBJ2-1	-	TGTGCCAGCAGCCCCCCGTTTTCAGCGGGGGGGCTAGCTTACAATGAGCAGTTCTTC	CASSPPFSAGGLAYNEQFF
TRBD1	13	TRBV18	TRBJ1-2	-	TGTGCCAGCTCACCGGGACAGGGTCGGGGCTACACCTTC	CASSPGQGRGYTF
-	15	TRBV18	TRBJ2-2	many	TGTGCCAGCTCCGACCTAGGACAGCCCGGCGGGGAGCTGTTTTTT	CASSDLGQPGGELFF
-	13	TRBV19	TRBJ1-5	-	TGTGCCAGTGGGGGCACGGGGGGTCAGCCCCAGCATTTT	CASGGTGGQPQHF
-	14	TRBV5-3	TRBJ1-4	-	TGTGCCAGAAGCTTTGGGGCGAGGGCTGAAAAACTGTTTTTT	CARSFGARAEKLFF
TRBD1	15	TRBV7-9	TRBJ1-1	-	TGTGCCAGCAGCGCAAGACAGGGTGGGAACACTGAAGCTTTCTTT	CASSARQGGNTEAFF
-	16	TRBV10-1	TRBJ1-5	-	TGCGCCAGCAGTGAGTCTGGGCAGGTTAGCAATCAGCCCCAGCATTTT	CASSESGQVSNQPQHF
TRBD2	15	TRBV7-2	TRBJ2-3	once	TGTGCCAGCAGCTTGGGACTAGCGGGGGTAGATACGCAGTATTTT	CASSLGLAGVDTQYF
-	14	TRBV6-1	TRBJ2-7	many	TGTGCCAGCAGTATACAGGACGCCTACTACGAGCAGTACTTC	CASSIQDAYYEQYF
TRBD1	16	TRBV2	TRBJ1-1	-	TGTGCCAGCAGTGAACAGGGGGCGCGGGTTTGGACTGAAGCTTTCTTT	CASSEQGARVWTEAFF
-	15	TRBV6-1	TRBJ2-5	-	TGTGCCAGCAGCCAGCTCCAGGGGATCGGGGAGACCCAGTACTTC	CASSQLQGIGETQYF
TRBD1	14	TRBV15	TRBJ2-7	-	TGTGCCACCAGCAGGGACAGGATCTCCTACGAGCAGTACTTC	CATSRDRISYEQYF
-	14	TRBV9	TRBJ1-1	-	TGTGCCAGCAGCGTAGGTGTAGCGAACACTGAAGCTTTCTTT	CASSVGVANTEAFF
TRBD1	15	TRBV28	TRBJ1-2	-	TGTGCCAGCAGTCTCACTACGGGACAGGGGACGAAACACACCTTC	CASSLTTGQGTKHTF
-	15	TRBV5-6	TRBJ2-3	once	TGTGCCAGCAGCCTGACTACCGGAGGCACAGATACGCAGTATTTT	CASSLTTGGTDTQYF
TRBD1	14	TRBV6-5	TRBJ2-7	-	TGTGCCAGCAGTTACGGACAGGGGGCCAACGAGCAGTACTTC	CASSYGQGANEQYF
-	14	TRBV5-1	TRBJ1-2	-	TGCGCCAGCAGCTCAACCCTGGGGGCCTATGGCTACACCTTC	CASSSTLGAYGYTF
TRBD1	18	TRBV6-1	TRBJ1-5	-	TGTGCCAGCAGTGAGAGCAGACAGGGGGGCCCTTCGGGCCAGCCCCAGCATTTT	CASSESRQGGPSGQPQHF
-	15	TRBV5-8	TRBJ2-3	-	TGTGCCAGCAGCGCTGGGGGCGGGAAAGCAGATACGCAGTATTTT	CASSAGGGKADTQYF
TRBD1	14	TRBV5-4	TRBJ1-1	-	TGTGCCAGCAGCTTGGGGGACAGGGTCACTGAAGCTTTCTTT	CASSLGDRVTEAFF
-	12	TRBV6-1	TRBJ1-3	-	TGTGCCAGTGTGCCCTCTGGAAACACCATATATTTT	CASVPSGNTIYF
-	15	TRBV30	TRBJ1-6	-	TGTGCCTGGAGTCCCACCAGCGGTAATAATTCACCCCTCCACTTT	CAWSPTSGNNSPLHF
TRBD1	15	TRBV28	TRBJ2-7	-	TGTGCCAGCAGTTCCGGGACAGCGGCTTCCTACGAGCAGTACTTC	CASSSGTAASYEQYF
TRBD1	14	TRBV29-1	TRBJ2-2	-	TGCAGCGCCGGCCGGACAGGAAGCACCGGGGAGCTGTTTTTT	CSAGRTGSTGELFF
-	13	TRBV2	TRBJ1-6	-	TGTGCCAGCAGTGAAGAGGGGTATTCACCCCTCCACTTT	CASSEEGYSPLHF
-	13	TRBV5-6	TRBJ1-4	-	TGTGCCAGCAGCTTGATAGGGGTTGGAAAACTGTTTTTT	CASSLIGVGKLFF
-	14	TRBV28	TRBJ1-1	-	TGTGCCAGCAGAACAGACCGAATGAACACTGAAGCTTTCTTT	CASRTDRMNTEAFF
-	14	TRBV2	TRBJ1-5	-	TGTGCCAGCAGGAAGGACGGCCCCAATCAGCCCCAGCATTTT	CASRKDGPNQPQHF
TRBD1	14	TRBV18	TRBJ2-7	-	TGTGCCAGCTCATCCGGGACAGGGACCTACGAGCAGTACTTC	CASSSGTGTYEQYF
-	14	TRBV30	TRBJ1-2	-	TGTGCCTTTTACTTGCGGGGAACCTCGCCGGGCTACACCTTC	CAFYLRGTSPGYTF
TRBD2	15	TRBV10-3	TRBJ2-5	-	TGTGCCATCAGCTTACGCCTGAGGGAGGGGGAGACCCAGTACTTC	CAISLRLREGETQYF